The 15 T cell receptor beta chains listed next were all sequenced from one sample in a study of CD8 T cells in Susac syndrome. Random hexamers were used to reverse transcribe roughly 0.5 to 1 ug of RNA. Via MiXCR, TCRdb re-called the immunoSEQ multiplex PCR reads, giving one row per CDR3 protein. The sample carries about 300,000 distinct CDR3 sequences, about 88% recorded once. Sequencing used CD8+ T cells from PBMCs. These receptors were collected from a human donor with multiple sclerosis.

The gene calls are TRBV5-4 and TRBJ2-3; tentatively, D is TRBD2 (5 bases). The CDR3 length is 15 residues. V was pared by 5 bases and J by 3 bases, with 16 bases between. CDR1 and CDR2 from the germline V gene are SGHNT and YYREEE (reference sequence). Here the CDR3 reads CASRPGSEETDTQYF. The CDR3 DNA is TGTGCCAGCAGACCCGGGTCGGAGGAGACAGATACGCAGTATTTT. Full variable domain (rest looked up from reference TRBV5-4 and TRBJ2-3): ETGVTQSPTHLIKTRGQQVTLRCSSQSGHNTVSWYQQALGQGPQFIFQYYREEENGRGNFPPRFSGLQFPNYSSELNVNALELDDSALYLCASRPGSEETDTQYFGPGTRLTVL.

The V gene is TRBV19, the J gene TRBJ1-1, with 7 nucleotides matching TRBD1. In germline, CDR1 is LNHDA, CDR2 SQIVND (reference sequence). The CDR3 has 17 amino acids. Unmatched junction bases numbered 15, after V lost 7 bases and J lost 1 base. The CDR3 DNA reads TGTGCCAGTAACATCAGGGGGTCCCTTAGGGAGAACACTGAAGCTTTCTTT. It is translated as CASNIRGSLRENTEAFF.

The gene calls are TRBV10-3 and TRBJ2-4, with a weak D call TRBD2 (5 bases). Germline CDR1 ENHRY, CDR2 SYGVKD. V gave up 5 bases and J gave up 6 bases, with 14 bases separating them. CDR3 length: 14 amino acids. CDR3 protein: CAISSPSSANIQYF. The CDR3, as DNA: TGTGCCATCAGTTCGCCTAGTAGCGCAAACATTCAGTACTTC.

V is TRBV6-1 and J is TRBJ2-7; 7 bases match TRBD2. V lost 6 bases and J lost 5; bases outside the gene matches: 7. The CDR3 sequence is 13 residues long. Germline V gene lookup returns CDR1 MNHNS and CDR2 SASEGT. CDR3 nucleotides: TGTGCCAGCAGCCCCCGGACTAGAAACGAGCAGTACTTC. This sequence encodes CASSPRTRNEQYF.

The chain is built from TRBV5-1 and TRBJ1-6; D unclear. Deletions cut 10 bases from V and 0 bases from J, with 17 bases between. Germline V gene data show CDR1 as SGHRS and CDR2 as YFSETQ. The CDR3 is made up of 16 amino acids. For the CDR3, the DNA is TGCGCCGCCTCCGGCTGGGATAACTCCTATAATTCACCCCTCCACTTT. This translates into CAASGWDNSYNSPLHF.

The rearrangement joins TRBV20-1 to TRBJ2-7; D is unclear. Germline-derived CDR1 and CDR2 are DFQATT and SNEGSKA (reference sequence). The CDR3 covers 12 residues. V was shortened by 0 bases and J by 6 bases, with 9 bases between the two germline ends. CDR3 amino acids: CSARDDIAEQYF. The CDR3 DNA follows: TGCAGTGCTAGAGATGATATAGCCGAGCAGTACTTC.

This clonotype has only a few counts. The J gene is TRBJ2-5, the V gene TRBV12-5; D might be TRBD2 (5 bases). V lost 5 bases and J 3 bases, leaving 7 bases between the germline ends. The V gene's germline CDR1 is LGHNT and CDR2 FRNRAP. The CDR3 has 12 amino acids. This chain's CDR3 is CASGPGKETQYF. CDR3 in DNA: TGTGCTAGTGGTCCGGGAAAAGAGACCCAGTACTTC.

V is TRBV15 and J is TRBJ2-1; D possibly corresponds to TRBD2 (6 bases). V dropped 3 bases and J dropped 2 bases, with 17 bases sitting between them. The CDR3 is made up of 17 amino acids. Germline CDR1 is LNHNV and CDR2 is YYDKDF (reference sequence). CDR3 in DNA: TGTGCCACCAGCAGTTCCCGTGGTAGCGGTCCCTACAATGAGCAGTTCTTC. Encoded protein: CATSSSRGSGPYNEQFF.

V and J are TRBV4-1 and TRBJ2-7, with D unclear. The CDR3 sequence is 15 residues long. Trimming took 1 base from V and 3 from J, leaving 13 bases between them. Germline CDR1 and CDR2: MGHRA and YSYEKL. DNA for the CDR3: TGCGCCAGCAGCCAAGGGAGTGCCCCCAACTACGAGCAGTACTTC. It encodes CASSQGSAPNYEQYF.

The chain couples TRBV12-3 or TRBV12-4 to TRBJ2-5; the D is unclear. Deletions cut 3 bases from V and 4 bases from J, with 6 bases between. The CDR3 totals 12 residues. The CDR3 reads CASSFGRETQYF. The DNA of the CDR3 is TGTGCCAGCAGTTTCGGACGAGAGACCCAGTACTTC.

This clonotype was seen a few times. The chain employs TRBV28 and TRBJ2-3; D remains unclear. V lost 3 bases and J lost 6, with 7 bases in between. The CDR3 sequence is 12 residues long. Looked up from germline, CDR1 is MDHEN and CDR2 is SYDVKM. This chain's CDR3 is CASSLVLDTQYF. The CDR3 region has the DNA TGTGCCAGCAGTTTGGTCCTGGATACGCAGTATTTT. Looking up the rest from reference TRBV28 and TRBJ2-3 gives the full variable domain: DVKVTQSSRYLVKRTGEKVFLECVQDMDHENMFWYRQDPGLGLRLIYFSYDVKMKEKGDIPEGYSVSREKKERFSLILESASTNQTSMYLCASSLVLDTQYFGPGTRLTVL.

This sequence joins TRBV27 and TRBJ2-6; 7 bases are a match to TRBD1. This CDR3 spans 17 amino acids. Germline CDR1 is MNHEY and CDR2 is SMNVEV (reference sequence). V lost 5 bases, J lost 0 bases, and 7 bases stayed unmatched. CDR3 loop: CASSRDSNLSGANVLTF. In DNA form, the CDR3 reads TGTGCCAGCAGTAGGGACAGCAACCTCTCTGGGGCCAACGTCCTGACTTTC.

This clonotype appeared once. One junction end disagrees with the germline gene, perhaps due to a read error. CDR3 sequence: CASSFWTLGPMNTEVFF. The CDR3 DNA reads as TGTGCCAGCAGCTTTTGGACGTTAGGACCCATGAACACTGAAGTTTTCTTT. This rearrangement joins TRBV7-2 to TRBJ1-1; D unclear. The germline V gene encodes CDR1 SGHTA and CDR2 FQGNSA. CDR3 length: 17 amino acids.

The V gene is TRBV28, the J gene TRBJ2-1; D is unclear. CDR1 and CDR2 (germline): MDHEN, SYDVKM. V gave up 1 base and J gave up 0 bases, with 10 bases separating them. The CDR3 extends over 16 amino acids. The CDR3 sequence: CASSLLRPSSYNEQFF. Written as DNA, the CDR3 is TGTGCCAGCAGTTTATTACGGCCCAGCTCCTACAATGAGCAGTTCTTC.

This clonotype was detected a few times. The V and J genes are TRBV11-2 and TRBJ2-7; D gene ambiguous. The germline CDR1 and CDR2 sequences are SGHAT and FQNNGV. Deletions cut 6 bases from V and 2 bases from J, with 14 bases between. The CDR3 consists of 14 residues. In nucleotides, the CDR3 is TGTGCCAGCAGACAATCCTCCGGCCCCTACGAGCAGTACTTC. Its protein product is CASRQSSGPYEQYF.